The 8 T cell receptor beta chains presented below share a single source sample, sequenced in a study of blood T cells in healthy people across ages. The use of a sample-barcoded 5' primer and a J-beta primer mix characterized a second PCR of roughly 6 to 11 cycles. TCRdb re-derived calls from the 5' RACE reads in MiXCR, one entry per CDR3 protein. The table has 650,000 to 800,000 distinct CDR3 sequences, around 43% seen once. The sequenced sample was blood. These receptors were collected from a man aged 60-69 years in good health.

The gene calls are TRBV28 and TRBJ2-7; 9 nucleotides align to TRBD1. The V gene end was trimmed by 5 bases and the J gene end by 2 bases; junction bases not matched to a gene: 7. Germline lookup yields CDR1 MDHEN and CDR2 SYDVKM. The CDR3 is 15 amino acids. The CDR3 loop reads CASSGRTGAAYEQYF. In DNA form, the CDR3 reads TGTGCCAGCAGTGGGCGGACAGGGGCCGCCTACGAGCAGTACTTC.

The genes are TRBV5-5 and TRBJ1-5; D uncertain. The V end was cut by 0 bases, the J end by 3 bases, with 10 bases between. The CDR3 sequence is 15 residues long. Germline CDR1 and CDR2: SGHKS and YYEKEE (reference sequence). The CDR3 loop reads CASSLAGQHNQPQHF. In DNA form, the CDR3 reads TGTGCCAGCAGCTTGGCCGGGCAGCACAATCAGCCCCAGCATTTT.

V is TRBV5-1 and J is TRBJ2-1; TRBD2 matches at 7 bases. Trimming at V came to 2 bases and at J to 7 bases, leaving 9 bases not matched to a gene. The CDR3 runs 15 residues. CDR1 and CDR2 from the germline V gene are SGHRS and YFSETQ. The CDR3 region has the DNA TGCGCCAGCAGCTTAGGGACTAACCTTCTTAATGAGCAGTTCTTC. Amino acid sequence: CASSLGTNLLNEQFF.

This chain links TRBV7-2 with TRBJ2-5, with D uncertain. The CDR3 contains 14 residues. Between the trimmed V and J ends, which lost 1 base and 2 bases, there was a span of 8 bases. Germline loops: CDR1 SGHTA, CDR2 FQGNSA. The CDR3: CASSLVLIQETQYF. The DNA of the CDR3 is TGTGCCAGCAGCTTAGTTCTAATACAAGAGACCCAGTACTTC.

This clonotype has a handful of counts. The V and J genes are TRBV11-2 and TRBJ2-7; perhaps TRBD2 as D (6 bases). From germline, CDR1 is SGHAT and CDR2 FQNNGV. The V end was cut by 5 bases, the J end by 4 bases, with 15 bases between. This CDR3 is built from 14 residues. CDR3 protein: CASSRDWGGYEQYF. In nucleotides, the CDR3 is TGTGCCAGCAGCCGGGACTGGGGCGGTTACGAGCAGTACTTC.

This sequence joins TRBV6-2 or TRBV6-3 and TRBJ1-1; D not resolved. From germline, CDR1 is MNHEY and CDR2 SVGEGT. V lost 0 bases to trimming and J lost 1 base, with 9 bases between them. This CDR3 comprises 15 residues. The CDR3 region has the DNA TGTGCCAGCAGTTACTCTACAGTGGAGAACACTGAAGCTTTCTTT. Translated: CASSYSTVENTEAFF.

In its sample, this clonotype was seen many times. The chain combines TRBV6-6 with TRBJ2-5; 8 nucleotides align to TRBD1. The CDR3 covers 15 residues. Per the germline V gene, CDR1 is MNHNY and CDR2 is SVGAGI (reference sequence). V lost 6 bases and J lost 5; bases outside the gene matches: 11. CDR3 protein: CASRPGQGSVETQYF. The DNA for the CDR3 is TGTGCCAGCAGACCTGGACAGGGTAGTGTCGAGACCCAGTACTTC.

The sample holds a few counts of this clonotype. The chain is built from TRBV7-6 and TRBJ2-5; 9 nucleotides match TRBD1. V gave up 5 bases and J gave up 3 bases; unmatched junction bases: 19. The CDR3 runs 19 residues. The germline V gene encodes CDR1 SGHVS and CDR2 FNYEAQ. CDR3 nucleotides: TGTGCCAGCAGCCCGACGGGACAGGGAAGAGGGGCTGCAAAAGAGACCCAGTACTTC. It is translated as CASSPTGQGRGAAKETQYF.